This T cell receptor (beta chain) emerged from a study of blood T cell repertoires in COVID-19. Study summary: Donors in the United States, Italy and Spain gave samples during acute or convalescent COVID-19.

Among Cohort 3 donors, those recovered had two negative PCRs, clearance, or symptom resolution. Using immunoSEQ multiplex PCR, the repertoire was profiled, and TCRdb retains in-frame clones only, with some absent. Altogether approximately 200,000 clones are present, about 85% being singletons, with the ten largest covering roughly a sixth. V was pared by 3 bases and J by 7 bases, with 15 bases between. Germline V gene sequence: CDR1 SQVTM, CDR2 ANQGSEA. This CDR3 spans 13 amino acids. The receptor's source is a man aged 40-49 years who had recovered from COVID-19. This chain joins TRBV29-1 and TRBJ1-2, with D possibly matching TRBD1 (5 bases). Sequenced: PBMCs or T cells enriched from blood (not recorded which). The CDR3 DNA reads TGCAGCGTTGAGTTGCAGGGTCGAAGTGGCTACACCTTC. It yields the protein CSVELQGRSGYTF.